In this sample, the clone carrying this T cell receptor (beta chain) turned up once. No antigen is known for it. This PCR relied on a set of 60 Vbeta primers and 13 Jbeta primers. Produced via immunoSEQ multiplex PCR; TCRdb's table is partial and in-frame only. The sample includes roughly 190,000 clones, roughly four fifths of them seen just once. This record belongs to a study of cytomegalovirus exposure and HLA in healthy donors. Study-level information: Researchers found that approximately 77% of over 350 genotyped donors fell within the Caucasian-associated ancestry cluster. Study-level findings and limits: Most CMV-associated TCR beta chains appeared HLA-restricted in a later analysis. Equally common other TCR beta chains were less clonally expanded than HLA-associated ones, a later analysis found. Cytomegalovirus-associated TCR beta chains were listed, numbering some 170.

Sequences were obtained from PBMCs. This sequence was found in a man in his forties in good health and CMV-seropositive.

This chain's CDR3 is CASSPTGVGGYTF. DNA for the CDR3: TGTGCCAGCAGCCCGACAGGGGTTGGTGGCTACACCTTC. The chain combines TRBV7-3 with TRBJ1-2, with 8 bases aligning to TRBD1. The CDR3 runs to 13 residues. The V gene's germline CDR1 is SGHTA and CDR2 FQGTGA. V lost 5 bases to trimming and J lost 7 bases; unmatched junction nucleotides: 6.